Given below is one T cell receptor beta chain in context. Its specificity is unknown. The sample originates from a study of T cell responses to AZD1222 COVID-19 vaccine. Study details: Samples with a second dose at about 4 or about 12 weeks were pooled together. Study-level results: Every sample of the repertoires postdated the peak T cell response. White British people made up most donors, females outnumbered males, and clonal diversity was possibly underestimated. Spike-specific TCR breadth and depth rose after two AZD1222 doses.

CDR3 length equals 16 residues. Trimming pared 4 bases from V and 8 bases from J, leaving 18 bases between. Germline V CDR1 and CDR2: SGHTA, FQGNSA. This table comes from immunoSEQ multiplex PCR, and its TCRdb copy is limited to in-frame clones, with some not included. The top ten hold 4.2% of the sample, which has approximately 120,000 clones, more than 70% seen once. Source: peripheral blood, taken on day 0 of AZD1222 vaccination. This TCR was recovered from an adult in good health. This rearrangement joins TRBV7-2 to TRBJ1-6; D gene ambiguous. In DNA form, the CDR3 reads TGTGCCAGCAGCTCCTCCCGGCGGGGTTATGATTCACCCCTCCACTTT. It encodes CASSSSRRGYDSPLHF. Complete variable domain (other parts from reference TRBV7-2 and TRBJ1-6): GAGVSQSPSNKVTEKGKDVELRCDPISGHTALYWYRQSLGQGLEFLIYFQGNSAPDKSGLPSDRFSAERTGGSVSTLTIQRTQQEDSAVYLCASSSSRRGYDSPLHFGNGTRLTVT.